A selection of T cell receptor beta chains follows, all from one sample in a study of blood T cells in healthy people across ages. TCRdb redid the calling of the 5' RACE reads with MiXCR, one entry per CDR3 protein. The table records about 1.8 million distinct CDR3 sequences, roughly 52% of them present only once. Sequenced input: blood. Every receptor here comes from a woman aged 40 to 55 in good health. Both conserved end residues are part of each CDR3. The D gene is left open where the match is weak.

>TRBV14|NA|TRBJ1-1
CASSKGADGLEAFF
>TRBV7-2|NA|TRBJ1-2
CASSLRGRGPANYGYTF
>TRBV7-9|TRBD2|TRBJ2-3
CASSTGLAGQHAPDTQYF
>TRBV3-1|TRBD2|TRBJ2-3
CASRPGASGDHTDTQYF
>TRBV7-6|NA|NA
CASSPQGGRQETQFF
>TRBV28|TRBD2|TRBJ2-4
CASSFQSSGGAYLIQYF
>TRBV4-3|NA|TRBJ2-3
CASSQELAPHTQYF
>TRBV7-8|TRBD1|TRBJ1-6
CASSVGGEGSPLHF
>TRBV14|TRBD2|NA
CASSRLFELAGTQETQYF
>TRBV5-1|NA|TRBJ2-5
CASSGRTETQETQYF
>TRBV6-6|TRBD1|TRBJ2-5
CASNPTGVKEETQYF
>TRBV6-2/TRBV6-3|NA|TRBJ2-1
CASSHGLEQFF
>TRBV13|NA|TRBJ2-3
CASGVAGAPDTQYF
>TRBV28|NA|TRBJ2-5
CASNPQGGFFGETQYF
>TRBV2|NA|TRBJ2-7
CASSEQGIDEQYF
>TRBV7-9|NA|TRBJ2-5
CASSPTEGEQYF
>TRBV7-2|NA|TRBJ1-2
CASSAPTGPMGGYTF
>TRBV6-2/TRBV6-3|TRBD2|TRBJ2-1
CASSYSNPASGGGGEQFF
>TRBV11-1|TRBD1|TRBJ1-1
CASSLTDRGGTEAFF
>TRBV13|TRBD1|TRBJ2-1
CASSTSGTGGSYNEQFF
>TRBV7-9|NA|TRBJ1-6
CASSLERTNSPLHF
>TRBV12-3/TRBV12-4|NA|TRBJ1-4
CASSDSEKLFF
>TRBV6-2/TRBV6-3|NA|TRBJ2-3
CASSYSWQHTDTQYF
>TRBV6-1|TRBD1|TRBJ2-7
CASRQGTGNPRFYEQYF
>TRBV15|TRBD2|TRBJ2-1
CATSRDRQRGGLNEQFF
>TRBV5-4|TRBD1|TRBJ2-3
CASSMGQPTDTQYF
>TRBV10-3|NA|TRBJ2-1
CAISETEITYNEQFF
>TRBV6-5|NA|TRBJ2-7
CASSSGTIYEQYF
>TRBV6-6|NA|TRBJ2-3
CASSYEWSTDTQYF
>TRBV9|TRBD1|TRBJ2-3
CASSVSGTGNTDTQYF
>TRBV6-6|TRBD2|TRBJ2-3
CASSSLGLAPDTQYF
>TRBV12-3/TRBV12-4|NA|TRBJ1-1
CASTPGGTSNTEAFF
>TRBV4-2|NA|TRBJ2-3
CASSQLQGRGTDTQYF
>TRBV28|NA|TRBJ2-5
CASLRGGVQETQYF
>TRBV7-2|TRBD1|TRBJ2-5
CASSFGQGIRKSQETQYF
>TRBV18|NA|TRBJ2-1
CASSPLRGSNEQFF
>TRBV5-1|NA|TRBJ2-1
CASSQETSTPFF
>TRBV13|TRBD2|TRBJ2-1
CASSLPAGVYNEQFF
>TRBV20-1|TRBD1|TRBJ2-1
CSAPGQGPYNEQFF
>TRBV10-2|TRBD1|TRBJ1-1
CASSDGQGSGEAFF